These T cell receptor beta chains were read from a single sample in a study of chemoradiotherapy in HPV16-positive cancers. Sequencing was performed with immunoSEQ multiplex PCR; in TCRdb, only in-frame clones are kept and a portion is missing. The data show almost 5,000 clones, around 90% seen once. The material sequenced was tumor tissue, taken from a patient who underwent chemoradiotherapy. Every receptor here comes from a human donor with HPV-associated anogenital cancer. Each CDR3 is given with its conserved first and last residue. Fields, in order: clone size, J gene, V gene, D gene, CDR3 DNA, CDR3 protein. D genes are given only for firm matches. The size entry is marked missing in some rows and otherwise reads once, few, many or a size class.

size: few; J: TRBJ1-6; V: TRBV7-8; D: .; DNA: TGTGCCAGCAGCTCTGCAGTCTCCCTCCACTTT; CDR3: CASSSAVSLHF
size: .; J: TRBJ2-1; V: TRBV4-2; D: TRBD2; DNA: TGTGCCAGCAGCGCCCGACTAGCGGGGGGGTACAATGAGCAGTTCTTC; CDR3: CASSARLAGGYNEQFF
size: .; J: TRBJ2-7; V: TRBV7-3; D: TRBD1; DNA: TGTGCCAGCAGCCGGGACAGGGGAGCGGGCGAGCAGTACTTC; CDR3: CASSRDRGAGEQYF
size: .; J: TRBJ1-1; V: TRBV21-1; D: .; DNA: TGTGCCAGCAGCAAAGAAGGGGACAGGGGTTCGACTGAAGCTTTCTTT; CDR3: CASSKEGDRGSTEAFF
size: once; J: TRBJ1-5; V: TRBV28; D: TRBD1; DNA: TGTGCCAGTCATAGTGGACAGGGGTGGAATCAGCCCCAGCATTTT; CDR3: CASHSGQGWNQPQHF
size: .; J: TRBJ2-6; V: TRBV19; D: .; DNA: TGTGCCAGTAGTATAGTATCAGGGGGGCCGTGGATCTCTGGGGCCAACGTCCTGACTTTC; CDR3: CASSIVSGGPWISGANVLTF
size: .; J: TRBJ1-1; V: TRBV5-1; D: TRBD1; DNA: TGCGCCAGCAGCTCAACGGGACAGGGGATCTCTGAAGCTTTCTTT; CDR3: CASSSTGQGISEAFF
size: .; J: TRBJ1-5; V: TRBV19; D: .; DNA: TGTGCCAGTAGTCTAAGAGGGGTTAGCAATCAGCCCCAGCATTTT; CDR3: CASSLRGVSNQPQHF
size: .; J: TRBJ2-3; V: TRBV7-7; D: TRBD2; DNA: TGTGCCAGCAGCCAAGCGGGGGGGCAAGATACGCAGTATTTT; CDR3: CASSQAGGQDTQYF
size: .; J: TRBJ2-1; V: TRBV9; D: TRBD2; DNA: TGTGCCAGCAGCGTAGATCCGACTAGCGGTAACAATGAGCAGTTCTTC; CDR3: CASSVDPTSGNNEQFF
size: .; J: TRBJ2-7; V: TRBV6-1; D: .; DNA: TGTGCCAGCAGTAAGGGACCGGTGTCCTACGAGCAGTACTTC; CDR3: CASSKGPVSYEQYF
size: .; J: TRBJ1-5; V: TRBV28; D: .; DNA: TGTGCCAGTGAGGGCGGGCGCGGGGTACCCCAGCATTTT; CDR3: CASEGGRGVPQHF
size: .; J: TRBJ1-1; V: TRBV7-9; D: TRBD1; DNA: TGTGCCAGCAGCCCGGACAGGGACACTGAAGCTTTCTTT; CDR3: CASSPDRDTEAFF
size: .; J: TRBJ2-4; V: TRBV19; D: .; DNA: TGTGCCAGTAGTATCGGAGAGTCCTCCAAAAACATTCAGTACTTC; CDR3: CASSIGESSKNIQYF
size: .; J: TRBJ2-7; V: TRBV5-1; D: .; DNA: TGCGCCAGCAGCTTGGCCGGTGGCCCCTACGAGCAGTACTTC; CDR3: CASSLAGGPYEQYF
size: once; J: TRBJ2-7; V: TRBV5-4; D: TRBD2; DNA: TGTGCCAGCAGCGTCGGGACTAGCGGGATATACGAGCAGTACTTC; CDR3: CASSVGTSGIYEQYF
size: .; J: TRBJ2-3; V: TRBV5-1; D: TRBD1; DNA: TGCGCCAGCCGTTACTCCGGGACAGCCCCAGATACGCAGTATTTT; CDR3: CASRYSGTAPDTQYF
size: .; J: TRBJ2-7; V: TRBV19; D: .; DNA: TGTGCCAGTAGTCCCCAGGGGGGGTACGAGCAGTACTTC; CDR3: CASSPQGGYEQYF
size: few; J: TRBJ1-1; V: TRBV5-4; D: .; DNA: TGTGCCAGCAGCTTGAACGGCTACACTGAAGCTTTCTTT; CDR3: CASSLNGYTEAFF
size: .; J: TRBJ1-4; V: TRBV6-5; D: .; DNA: TGTGCCAGCAGTTACCGGGCACCAACTAATGAAAAACTGTTTTTT; CDR3: CASSYRAPTNEKLFF
size: .; J: TRBJ2-7; V: TRBV19; D: .; DNA: TGTGCCAGTAGTAGGGGGGACGGGCGCCCCTACGAGCAGTACTTC; CDR3: CASSRGDGRPYEQYF
size: .; J: TRBJ1-1; V: TRBV11-2; D: TRBD1; DNA: TGTGCCAGCAGCTTGTACGGGACAGGGGACACTGAAGCTTTCTTT; CDR3: CASSLYGTGDTEAFF
size: once; J: TRBJ1-5; V: TRBV6-5; D: TRBD1; DNA: TGTGCCAGCAGTCTACAGGGGAATAGCAATCAGCCCCAGCATTTT; CDR3: CASSLQGNSNQPQHF
size: .; J: TRBJ2-2; V: TRBV30; D: TRBD1; DNA: TGTGCCTGGAGGAACAGGGGTATCGGGGAGCTGTTTTTT; CDR3: CAWRNRGIGELFF
size: .; J: TRBJ1-1; V: TRBV19; D: .; DNA: TGTGCCAGTATATGGGGGAACACTGAAGCTTTCTTT; CDR3: CASIWGNTEAFF
size: .; J: TRBJ1-4; V: TRBV7-9; D: .; DNA: TGTGCCAGCAGCTTAGCGTTAGGAGATAATGAAAAACTGTTTTTT; CDR3: CASSLALGDNEKLFF
size: .; J: TRBJ2-7; V: TRBV14; D: .; DNA: TGTGCCAGCAGCCAAGATGGCAGTTACTACGAGCAGTACTTC; CDR3: CASSQDGSYYEQYF
size: .; J: TRBJ2-3; V: TRBV7-9; D: .; DNA: TGTGCCAGCAGCTTAGTGGCAGGGGAAGGAGATACGCAGTATTTT; CDR3: CASSLVAGEGDTQYF
size: .; J: TRBJ1-2; V: TRBV23-1; D: .; DNA: TGCGCCAGCCGGAGCTCAAACTATGGCTACACCTTC; CDR3: CASRSSNYGYTF
size: hyperexpanded; J: TRBJ1-2; V: TRBV7-3; D: TRBD1; DNA: TGTGCCAGCAGCTTGAGGGGACAGGGGGATGTAAACACCTTC; CDR3: CASSLRGQGDVNTF
size: .; J: TRBJ2-7; V: TRBV11-2; D: TRBD1; DNA: TGTGCCAGCAGCTATGGGACAGGGGACTACGAGCAGTACTTC; CDR3: CASSYGTGDYEQYF
size: .; J: TRBJ1-1; V: TRBV9; D: .; DNA: TGTGCCAGCAGCGTAGTGGAGAAGTTGAACACTGAAGCTTTCTTT; CDR3: CASSVVEKLNTEAFF
size: .; J: TRBJ2-3; V: TRBV14; D: .; DNA: TGTGCCAGCAGCCAAGATACTGCGGGAACTAGCACAGATACGCAGTATTTT; CDR3: CASSQDTAGTSTDTQYF
size: .; J: TRBJ1-4; V: TRBV27; D: TRBD1; DNA: TGTGCCAGCAGTCCTCCCGAGGGACAGGGGCCTAATGAAAAACTGTTTTTT; CDR3: CASSPPEGQGPNEKLFF
size: .; J: TRBJ1-1; V: TRBV6-1; D: TRBD1; DNA: TGTGCCAGCAGCCAATCCAGGGGGCTCACTGAAGCTTTCTTT; CDR3: CASSQSRGLTEAFF
size: .; J: TRBJ2-1; V: TRBV15; D: TRBD2; DNA: TGTGCCACTCAGCGGGAGGGCCTCGATGAGCAGTTCTTC; CDR3: CATQREGLDEQFF
size: .; J: TRBJ2-6; V: TRBV5-1; D: .; DNA: TGCGCCAGCAGCGGGGCCTCGGGGTCTGGGGCCAACGTCCTGACTTTC; CDR3: CASSGASGSGANVLTF
size: .; J: TRBJ2-3; V: TRBV15; D: TRBD1; DNA: TGTGCCACCAGCAGAGTAGCTGACAGGGGCGAGCAGTATTTT; CDR3: CATSRVADRGEQYF
size: .; J: TRBJ2-2; V: TRBV5-1; D: .; DNA: TGCGCCAGCAGCTTGGCGGGGTACGAGACCGGGGAGCTGTTTTTT; CDR3: CASSLAGYETGELFF
size: .; J: TRBJ2-3; V: TRBV11-2; D: TRBD2; DNA: TGTGCCAGCAGCCCATATTGGGGGGAGGGCCGTTCAGCAGATACGCAGTATTTT; CDR3: CASSPYWGEGRSADTQYF
size: few; J: TRBJ1-1; V: TRBV30; D: TRBD1; DNA: TGTGCCTGGAGTGAGCAGGGGGTGAACACTGAAGCTTTCTTT; CDR3: CAWSEQGVNTEAFF
size: .; J: TRBJ1-2; V: TRBV7-3; D: .; DNA: TGTGCCAGCAGCTCCACCCCAGCGGATGGCTACACCTTC; CDR3: CASSSTPADGYTF
size: .; J: TRBJ1-2; V: TRBV19; D: .; DNA: TGTGCCAGTAGTATAGTGGACAGTCTCTATGGCTACACCTTC; CDR3: CASSIVDSLYGYTF
size: .; J: TRBJ2-1; V: TRBV9; D: TRBD2; DNA: TGTGCCACAAAGGGGCTAGCGGGAGATTACTACAATGAGCAGTTCTTC; CDR3: CATKGLAGDYYNEQFF